The 18 T cell receptor beta chains presented below share a single source sample, sequenced in a study of high-grade serous ovarian cancer treatment subgroups. The repertoire was sequenced with immunoSEQ multiplex PCR; TCRdb's copy has only in-frame clones and lacks some. The sample consists of 12,000 or so clones, 80% to 90% of them appearing once. Tumor samples were taken before definitive surgery or chemotherapy. Material: tumor tissue. The origin of the receptors is a human donor with high-grade serous ovarian cancer.

Here the CDR3 DNA reads TGCGCCAGCAGCCCCGGACAGGGGGCGAACTATGGCTACACCTTC. This sequence encodes CASSPGQGANYGYTF. This rearrangement joins TRBV5-1 to TRBJ1-2, with 11 bases matching TRBD1. The CDR3 length is 15 residues. J was trimmed by 2 bases and V by 4 bases; bases with no gene match: 4. Germline CDR1 reads SGHRS; CDR2 reads YFSETQ.

This rearrangement joins TRBV5-1 to TRBJ1-1; D is unresolved. This CDR3 spans 14 amino acids. In germline, CDR1 is SGHRS, CDR2 YFSETQ. V was clipped by 0 bases and J by 4 bases, with 10 bases between them. The CDR3 DNA sequence: TGCGCCAGCAGCTTGGGGACGGGCGGCACTGAAGCTTTCTTT. Translation gives CASSLGTGGTEAFF.

The gene calls are TRBV5-1 and TRBJ2-4; D perhaps matches TRBD2 (6 bases). Germline V gene sequence: CDR1 SGHRS, CDR2 YFSETQ. The V end was cut by 1 base, the J end by 1 base, with 12 bases between. The CDR3 is 16 residues long. CDR3 DNA sequence: TGCGCCAGCAGCTTGAGGAGGGGCTGGGCCAAAAACATTCAGTACTTC. Its protein is CASSLRRGWAKNIQYF.

The V and J genes are TRBV7-2 and TRBJ1-1; D is unclear. Germline assignment: CDR1 SGHTA and CDR2 FQGNSA. V dropped 6 bases and J dropped 4 bases, with 12 bases sitting between them. The CDR3 is made up of 13 amino acids. DNA of the CDR3: TGTGCCAGCAGTCGACAAGGGAGCACTGAAGCTTTCTTT. It encodes CASSRQGSTEAFF.

The chain carries TRBV7-9 and TRBJ1-6; D is unresolved. Germline assignment: CDR1 SEHNR and CDR2 FQNEAQ (reference sequence). Trimming removed 7 bases from V and 4 bases from J, with 8 bases in between. The CDR3 has 13 amino acids. This CDR3 is CASKTDYNSPLHF. The CDR3, as DNA: TGTGCCAGCAAGACTGATTATAATTCACCCCTCCACTTT.

This clone has a handful of counts. This chain uses TRBV29-1 with TRBJ1-2; TRBD1 might be the D (5 bases). Germline V lookup: CDR1 SQVTM, CDR2 ANQGSEA. The CDR3 length is 11 residues. The germline V and J ends were trimmed by 3 bases and 8 bases, with 10 bases remaining between them. The CDR3 loop reads CSVETARGYTF. CDR3 coding DNA: TGCAGCGTTGAGACAGCGCGAGGCTACACCTTC.

The chain uses TRBV30 and TRBJ2-4; unclear D gene. This CDR3 contains 13 residues. Germline assignment: CDR1 GTSNPN and CDR2 SVGIG (reference sequence). Trimming cost V 1 base and J 0 bases, with 4 bases left between them. CDR3 DNA: TGTGCCTGGAGTGAAGGAGCCAAAAACATTCAGTACTTC. Translated: CAWSEGAKNIQYF.

The J gene is TRBJ1-1, the V gene TRBV7-8, with D unclear. CDR3 length equals 16 residues. Germline V gene sequence: CDR1 SGHVS, CDR2 FQNEAQ. V was shortened by 1 base and J by 1 base, with 13 bases between the two germline ends. The CDR3 DNA sequence: TGTGCCAGCAGCTTAGAGGGTGTTGGTCGGAACACTGAAGCTTTCTTT. This gives the protein CASSLEGVGRNTEAFF.

The chain is built from TRBV28 and TRBJ1-4; the match to TRBD1 covers 11 bases. V was pared by 3 bases and J by 8 bases, with 5 bases of the junction left unmatched. Looked up from germline, CDR1 is MDHEN and CDR2 is SYDVKM. The CDR3 has 15 amino acids. The CDR3 DNA reads TGTGCCAGCAGTTTGGGGACAGGGGGTCTCGAAAAACTGTTTTTT. The encoded protein is CASSLGTGGLEKLFF.

This chain links TRBV5-8 with TRBJ1-5; D perhaps matches TRBD1 (6 bases). This CDR3 is built from 16 residues. Trimming took off 4 bases at V and 0 bases at J, with 14 bases between the two ends. Germline V gene data show CDR1 as SGHTS and CDR2 as YDEGEE. The CDR3 DNA is TGTGCCAGCAGCCTTCGGACAGCCCATAGCAATCAGCCCCAGCATTTT. This encodes CASSLRTAHSNQPQHF.

This chain uses TRBV27 with TRBJ1-3; no reliable D call. In germline, CDR1 is MNHEY, CDR2 SMNVEV (reference sequence). The V gene lost 0 bases and the J gene lost 1 base, with 7 bases spanning the gap. The CDR3 loop spans 15 amino acids. The CDR3 sequence is CASSLSTGSGNTIYF. CDR3 in DNA: TGTGCCAGCAGTTTATCGACGGGATCTGGAAACACCATATATTTT.

The V gene is TRBV5-1, the J gene TRBJ1-1, with a weak D call TRBD1 (6 bases). V was shortened by 5 bases and J by 0 bases, with 11 bases between the two germline ends. The CDR3 is 14 amino acids. In germline, CDR1 is SGHRS, CDR2 YFSETQ. CDR3 in amino acids: CASRRQEMNTEAFF. The CDR3, as DNA: TGCGCCAGCAGACGACAGGAAATGAACACTGAAGCTTTCTTT.

The chain combines TRBV29-1 with TRBJ2-7; D may correspond to TRBD1 or TRBD2 (7 bases each). Germline lookup yields CDR1 SQVTM and CDR2 ANQGSEA. The CDR3 runs to 15 residues. Between the trimmed V and J ends, which lost 4 bases and 5 bases, there was a span of 21 bases. The CDR3 sequence is CSVGALRQGGDEQYF. The CDR3 DNA follows: TGCAGCGTTGGGGCTCTGAGACAGGGAGGGGACGAGCAGTACTTC.

The chain employs TRBV11-3 and TRBJ2-7, with D tentatively TRBD1 (7 bases). Germline values: CDR1 SGHNT, CDR2 YENEEA. The V and J ends lost 5 bases and 6 bases respectively, with 17 bases between them. The CDR3 has 14 residues. CDR3 residues: CASSPLQGGAEQYF. In nucleotides, the CDR3 is TGTGCCAGCAGCCCCCTCCAGGGGGGCGCCGAGCAGTACTTC.

The chain has TRBV7-7 and TRBJ2-3, with D maybe TRBD2 (5 bases). Germline assignment: CDR1 SSHAT and CDR2 FNYEAQ (reference sequence). This CDR3 is built from 13 residues. V gave up 0 bases and J gave up 4 bases, with 5 bases separating them. This CDR3 reads CASSLAEADTQYF. CDR3 bases: TGTGCCAGCAGCTTAGCGGAGGCAGATACGCAGTATTTT.

The chain recombines TRBV29-1 with TRBJ2-7; D gene ambiguous. The germline gives CDR1 SQVTM, CDR2 ANQGSEA. The CDR3 length is 11 residues. The V and J ends lost 2 bases and 3 bases respectively, with 5 bases between them. The CDR3: CSVETSYEQYF. CDR3 in DNA: TGCAGCGTTGAAACCAGCTACGAGCAGTACTTC.

The rearrangement uses TRBV19 and TRBJ1-1; 9 bases are shared with TRBD1. The CDR3 contains 21 residues. V lost 5 bases and J lost 3; bases outside the gene matches: 25. Germline-derived CDR1 and CDR2 are LNHDA and SQIVND (reference sequence). The CDR3 reads CASSPYIRPWGQGSGDTEAFF. For the CDR3, the DNA is TGTGCCAGTAGTCCGTACATCCGCCCCTGGGGACAGGGTTCGGGGGACACTGAAGCTTTCTTT.

J is TRBJ2-7 and V is TRBV5-6; weak D call: TRBD1 (6 bases). Per the germline V gene, CDR1 is SGHDT and CDR2 is YYEEEE. The ends were cut back, 3 bases at V and 2 bases at J, with 15 bases in the middle. The CDR3 sequence is 15 residues long. The CDR3 DNA reads TGTGCCAGCAGCTCCGTGTGGGGGCGCGCCTACGAGCAGTACTTC. Amino acid sequence: CASSSVWGRAYEQYF.